Sequencing of this T cell receptor (beta chain) was carried out in a study of blood T cells in healthy people across ages. CDR3 length: 18 amino acids. Trimming stripped 0 bases from V and 1 base from J, with 18 bases between. Germline loops: CDR1 SGHTA, CDR2 FQGTGA. This clonotype was found a few times. A sample-barcoded 5' primer and a J-beta primer mix were used in a second PCR of roughly 7 to 11 cycles. Every sample gave at least 3 million paired-end reads containing CDR3. TCRdb reprocessed the 5' RACE reads with MiXCR, giving one entry per CDR3 protein. The table shows about 760,000 distinct CDR3 sequences, with more than 50% occurring only once.

The sequence came from a middle-aged man in good health. The J gene is TRBJ1-1, the V gene TRBV7-3; perhaps TRBD1 as D (5 bases). Sequencing was carried out using blood. In DNA form, the CDR3 reads TGTGCCAGCAGCTTAACCCACGTCGGGGGAACGGCGAACACTGAAGCTTTCTTT. Its protein is CASSLTHVGGTANTEAFF. Looking up the rest from reference TRBV7-3 and TRBJ1-1 gives the full variable domain: GAGVSQTPSNKVTEKGKYVELRCDPISGHTALYWYRQSLGQGPEFLIYFQGTGAADDSGLPNDRFFAVRPEGSVSTLKIQRTERGDSAVYLCASSLTHVGGTANTEAFFGQGTRLTVV.